These 15 T cell receptor beta chains originate from one sample sequenced in a study of T cells in Graves' hyperthyroidism and ophthalmopathy. Using RNA transcripts as the source, TCR beta CDR3 regions were amplified. The primer set for the first-round RT-PCR of the TCR CDR3 was HTBI. In TCRdb, the multiplex PCR reads were re-called with MiXCR into one record per CDR3 protein. The table records around 620,000 distinct CDR3 sequences, around 16% of them present only once. The sample consisted of blood. Every receptor here comes from a woman aged 25-40 years with Graves' hyperthyroidism.

This clonotype has at least ten counts. The chain recombines TRBV2 with TRBJ2-7; no firm D call. Trimming cost V 4 bases and J 0 bases, with 10 bases left between them. The CDR3 sequence is 14 residues long. CDR1 SNHLY and CDR2 FYNNEI come from the germline V gene. CDR3 coding DNA: TGTGCCAGCAGTGGGGAATACGGCTCCTACGAGCAGTACTTC. This encodes CASSGEYGSYEQYF.

This clonotype was detected many times. The rearrangement links TRBV5-1 to TRBJ2-1; D uncertain. The CDR3 loop spans 15 amino acids. Germline CDR1 reads SGHRS; CDR2 reads YFSETQ. V lost 0 bases, J lost 4 bases, and 11 bases lay in between. The CDR3 sequence: CASSLEAFIYNEQFF. The CDR3 region has the DNA TGCGCCAGCAGCTTGGAGGCCTTCATTTACAATGAGCAGTTCTTC. Full variable domain (rest looked up from reference TRBV5-1 and TRBJ2-1): KAGVTQTPRYLIKTRGQQVTLSCSPISGHRSVSWYQQTPGQGLQFLFEYFSETQRNKGNFPGRFSGRQFSNSRSEMNVSTLELGDSALYLCASSLEAFIYNEQFFGPGTRLTVL.

CDR3 nucleotides: TGTGCCAGCAGCTTAGAAACAGGATACTATGGCTACACCTTC. Protein sequence: CASSLETGYYGYTF. The chain recombines TRBV7-2 with TRBJ1-2; D is possibly TRBD1 (5 bases). Deletions cut 1 base from V and 3 bases from J, with 9 bases between. The CDR3 is 14 residues long. Germline V gene sequence: CDR1 SGHTA, CDR2 FQGNSA.

A few counts support this clonotype. The V call is TRBV30, the J call TRBJ2-7, with a possible D match to TRBD2 (6 bases). The CDR3 length is 13 residues. V was cut by 0 bases and J by 6 bases, with 12 bases left in between. Per germline, CDR1 GTSNPN and CDR2 SVGIG (reference sequence). CDR3 protein: CAWSVRGDGEQYF. CDR3 nucleotide sequence: TGTGCCTGGAGTGTACGCGGGGACGGCGAGCAGTACTTC.

This chain uses TRBV6-5 with TRBJ2-1; D gene unclear. The ends were cut back, 0 bases at V and 16 bases at J, with 19 bases in the middle. The CDR3 has 14 residues. CDR1 and CDR2 from the germline V gene are MNHEY and SVGAGI. The CDR3 region is CASSYSQVNGFLFF. The CDR3 DNA sequence: TGTGCCAGCAGTTACTCGCAGGTTAATGGTTTCCTCTTCTTC.

Concerning this clonotype: Its ends do not fully match the called genes, so a read error is possible. V is TRBV5-6 and J is TRBJ1-5; D remains unclear. The length of the CDR3 is 12 residues. CDR1 and CDR2 from the germline V gene are SGHDT and YYEEEE. As DNA, the CDR3 is TGTGCCAGCAGCTTGGGTGATCAGCCCCGGCATTTT. This sequence encodes CASSLGDQPRHF.

The V gene is TRBV29-1, the J gene TRBJ1-4; no firm D call. CDR3 length: 13 amino acids. Trimming stripped 0 bases from V and 2 bases from J, with 4 bases between. From germline, CDR1 is SQVTM and CDR2 ANQGSEA. The CDR3 loop is CSVEEGTNEKLFF. DNA of the CDR3: TGCAGCGTTGAAGAGGGGACTAATGAAAAACTGTTTTTT.

This clonotype was observed a handful of times. The chain couples TRBV7-9 to TRBJ2-3; TRBD1 matches 8 bases. The CDR3 covers 15 residues. Germline V lookup: CDR1 SEHNR, CDR2 FQNEAQ (reference sequence). With 3 bases clipped from V and 3 bases from J, the junction kept 5 bases outside the gene matches. The CDR3 sequence: CASSFRTGSTDTQYF. CDR3 nucleotide sequence: TGTGCCAGCAGCTTCCGGACAGGGAGTACAGATACGCAGTATTTT.

This clonotype was seen more than once but under ten times. Just one base apart from a much larger clone, this may be a read error. This chain connects TRBV3-1 to TRBJ2-1; D is uncertain. Germline CDR1 LGHDT, CDR2 YNNKEL (reference sequence). Deletions cut 0 bases from V and 10 bases from J, with 10 bases between. CDR3 size: 13 residues. The DNA for the CDR3 is TGTGCCAGCAGCCAAGACATACACTACGAGCAGTTCTTC. Its translation: CASSQDIHYEQFF.

Ten or more counts support this clonotype. The chain links TRBV5-1 to TRBJ2-2; 10 bases match TRBD2. The CDR3 runs to 15 residues. With 3 bases clipped from V and 5 bases from J, the junction kept 4 bases outside the gene matches. The V gene's germline CDR1 is SGHRS and CDR2 YFSETQ. CDR3 in DNA: TGCGCCAGCAGCTCGACTAGCGGGCGGACCGGGGAGCTGTTTTTT. Amino acids: CASSSTSGRTGELFF.

This clonotype has ten or more counts. The genes are TRBV7-8 and TRBJ2-7, with TRBD2 identical over 11 bases. V dropped 2 bases and J dropped 6; count of bases not matched to a gene: 6. Germline V lookup: CDR1 SGHVS, CDR2 FQNEAQ. CDR3 length: 15 amino acids. The CDR3 loop is CASSLQTSGSGEQYF. The CDR3 coding sequence is TGTGCCAGCAGCTTACAAACTAGCGGGAGTGGCGAGCAGTACTTC.

V is TRBV25-1 and J is TRBJ2-3; possibly TRBD1 or TRBD2 for D (5 bases each). Trimming removed 2 bases at V and 0 bases at J, with 15 bases between. CDR1 is MGHDK and CDR2 is SYGVNS in the germline V gene. CDR3 length: 17 residues. The CDR3 sequence: CASSEGSGTASTDTQYF. The CDR3 nucleotides read TGTGCCAGCAGTGAAGGATCCGGGACCGCTAGCACAGATACGCAGTATTTT.

This sequence joins TRBV15 and TRBJ2-5; D gene unclear. With 5 bases removed from V and 12 bases from J, the gap between germline ends came to 22 bases. The CDR3 contains 14 residues. Germline CDR1 is LNHNV and CDR2 is YYDKDF (reference sequence). CDR3 bases: TGTGCCACCAGCTCCTCTCGGCATACTACGGCGAAGTACTTC. Translated: CATSSSRHTTAKYF. Drawing the rest from reference TRBV15 and TRBJ2-5, the complete variable domain is DAMVIQNPRYQVTQFGKPVTLSCSQTLNHNVMYWYQQKSSQAPKLLFHYYDKDFNNEADTPDNFQSRRPNTSFCFLDIRSPGLGDTAMYLCATSSSRHTTAKYFGPGTRLLVL.

In this sample, this clonotype turned up a few times. The V gene is TRBV10-3, the J gene TRBJ1-3; no clear D gene. Trimming took 5 bases from V and 4 from J, leaving 6 bases between them. This CDR3 region has 12 residues. CDR1 is ENHRY, CDR2 SYGVKD, per germline. CDR3 region: CAISLQGNTIYF. Here the CDR3 DNA reads TGTGCCATCAGTTTACAGGGAAACACCATATATTTT.

This clonotype was observed many times. The chain has TRBV27 and TRBJ2-1; TRBD2 matches 7 bases. V gave up 3 bases and J gave up 3 bases; unmatched junction bases: 8. Looked up from germline, CDR1 is MNHEY and CDR2 is SMNVEV (reference sequence). The CDR3 sequence is 16 residues long. CDR3 coding DNA: TGTGCCAGCAGTTTTAAGGGAGGGGCCCTCTACAATGAGCAGTTCTTC. Translated, it gives CASSFKGGALYNEQFF.